This passage covers 13 T cell receptor beta chains from one sample sequenced in a study of T cells in Graves' hyperthyroidism and ophthalmopathy. RNA transcripts gave rise to amplified TCR beta CDR3 regions. Carried out on the TCR CDR3, a first-round RT-PCR used the HTBI primer set. TCRdb re-called the multiplex PCR reads with MiXCR, one entry per CDR3 protein. The data show around 700,000 distinct CDR3 sequences, with roughly a sixth seen just once and over 15% held by the top ten. Sequencing input: blood. The receptor set was obtained from a woman aged 45 to 65 with Graves' hyperthyroidism that later progressed to Graves' ophthalmopathy.

This clonotype appeared a few times. This sequence joins TRBV19 and TRBJ1-5; D is ambiguous. The CDR3 length is 16 residues. Trimming took 5 bases from V and 3 from J, leaving 17 bases between them. The V gene's germline CDR1 is LNHDA and CDR2 SQIVND (reference sequence). CDR3 DNA: TGTGCCAGTAGTGCATTATTGGACCGAAACAATCAGCCCCAGCATTTT. It translates to CASSALLDRNNQPQHF.

This clonotype showed up many times. The genes are TRBV3-1 and TRBJ2-7, with D uncertain. The V gene lost 1 base and the J gene lost 7 bases, with 8 bases spanning the gap. CDR3 length: 12 residues. Germline V gene lookup returns CDR1 LGHDT and CDR2 YNNKEL (reference sequence). CDR3 loop: CASSQGPLEQYF. In nucleotides, the CDR3 is TGTGCCAGCAGCCAAGGGCCGTTAGAGCAGTACTTC.

This clonotype has only a few counts. The rearrangement links TRBV6-1 to TRBJ2-1, with 7 bases matching TRBD2. Germline V gene lookup returns CDR1 MNHNS and CDR2 SASEGT. This CDR3 has 14 amino acids. Losses at the gene ends were 6 bases for V and 5 bases for J; bases not matched to a gene: 7. As DNA, the CDR3 is TGTGCCAGCAGCCTGGGACTACCCAACAATGAGCAGTTCTTC. This gives the protein CASSLGLPNNEQFF.

This clonotype has only a few counts. This sequence joins TRBV29-1 and TRBJ2-3, with 11 bases lining up with TRBD2. Per germline, CDR1 SQVTM and CDR2 ANQGSEA. The CDR3 covers 18 residues. Germline trimming cut 5 bases from V and 5 bases from J; bases unmatched to any gene: 18. CDR3 bases: TGCAGCGTTCCCCCTAGCGGGGGGCCGACTACCTCAAGAGATACGCAGTATTTT. Protein: CSVPPSGGPTTSRDTQYF.

The chain combines TRBV15 with TRBJ2-1, with D unclear. The CDR3 runs to 14 residues. V dropped 1 base and J dropped 2 bases, with 6 bases sitting between them. The germline gives CDR1 LNHNV, CDR2 YYDKDF (reference sequence). The chain's CDR3 is CATSRALAYNEQFF. DNA for the CDR3: TGTGCCACCAGCAGAGCGTTGGCCTACAATGAGCAGTTCTTC.

This clonotype was found a few times. The CDR3 spells CASSLPDIWAPNYGYTF. The CDR3 DNA is TGCGCCAGCAGCCTACCCGACATTTGGGCTCCGAACTATGGCTACACCTTC. J is TRBJ1-2 and V is TRBV4-1; D is unclear. This CDR3 is built from 17 residues. With 4 bases removed from V and 2 bases from J, the gap between germline ends came to 20 bases. Germline assignment: CDR1 MGHRA and CDR2 YSYEKL.

This clonotype appeared many times. The chain links TRBV18 to TRBJ2-1, with 7 bases matching TRBD1. Germline trimming cut 1 base from V and 6 bases from J; bases unmatched to any gene: 6. The length of the CDR3 is 15 residues. The germline V gene has CDR1 KGHSH and CDR2 LQKENI. The CDR3 nucleotides are TGTGCCAGCTCACCACTGACAGGGTTGAGCAATGAGCAGTTCTTC. As protein: CASSPLTGLSNEQFF.

This chain uses TRBV19 with TRBJ1-5, with D uncertain. Per germline, CDR1 LNHDA and CDR2 SQIVND (reference sequence). The CDR3 is 14 amino acids. V was shortened by 7 bases and J by 4 bases, with 14 bases between the two germline ends. In nucleotides, the CDR3 is TGTGCCAGTAAAGACTCCATCCGGAATCAGCCCCAGCATTTT. As protein: CASKDSIRNQPQHF.

This clonotype came up many times. The rearrangement joins TRBV10-2 to TRBJ1-2; 7 bases line up with TRBD1. The CDR3 is 17 residues long. Germline loops: CDR1 WSHSY, CDR2 SAAADI. The V gene end was trimmed by 3 bases and the J gene end by 2 bases; junction bases not matched to a gene: 12. CDR3 in DNA: TGCGCCAGCAGTGAAGCCGCCATGGGACAGACAAACTATGGCTACACCTTC. It specifies CASSEAAMGQTNYGYTF.

The chain's CDR3 is CASSLDRTRAKNIQYF. DNA of the CDR3: TGTGCCAGCAGTCTAGACAGGACCAGAGCCAAAAACATTCAGTACTTC. The genes are TRBV2 and TRBJ2-4; D is perhaps TRBD1 (6 bases). Germline V gene data show CDR1 as SNHLY and CDR2 as FYNNEI. CDR3 size: 16 residues. Trimming took off 5 bases at V and 0 bases at J, with 14 bases between the two ends.

This sequence joins TRBV6-1 and TRBJ1-3, with TRBD1 identical over 8 bases. Per the germline V gene, CDR1 is MNHNS and CDR2 is SASEGT. CDR3 length: 17 residues. The V gene end was trimmed by 7 bases and the J gene end by 4 bases; junction bases not matched to a gene: 15. DNA of the CDR3: TGTGCCAGCACCCTAGGGGGACAGGCCGCCCGAGGAAACACCATATATTTT. It yields the protein CASTLGGQAARGNTIYF.

The table lists this clonotype with a few counts. V usage is TRBV20-1 and J usage is TRBJ1-2, with TRBD1 matching over 7 bases. Germline V CDR1 and CDR2: DFQATT, SNEGSKA (reference sequence). V was pared by 5 bases and J by 5 bases, with 11 bases of the junction left unmatched. The CDR3 covers 14 residues. Here the CDR3 DNA reads TGCAGTGCTGATGACAGGGCCCAGCTGTATGGCTACACCTTC. This translates into CSADDRAQLYGYTF.

The table lists this clonotype with many counts. The DNA for the CDR3 is TGTGCCAGCAGTTTAGTCGGACAGGGTGAAATGGGCACCGGGGAGCTGTTTTTT. Amino acid sequence: CASSLVGQGEMGTGELFF. The chain recombines TRBV27 with TRBJ2-2, with TRBD1 identical over 8 bases. The CDR3 is 18 amino acids. Germline CDR1 MNHEY, CDR2 SMNVEV (reference sequence). J lost 4 bases, V lost 2 bases, and 12 bases had no gene match.